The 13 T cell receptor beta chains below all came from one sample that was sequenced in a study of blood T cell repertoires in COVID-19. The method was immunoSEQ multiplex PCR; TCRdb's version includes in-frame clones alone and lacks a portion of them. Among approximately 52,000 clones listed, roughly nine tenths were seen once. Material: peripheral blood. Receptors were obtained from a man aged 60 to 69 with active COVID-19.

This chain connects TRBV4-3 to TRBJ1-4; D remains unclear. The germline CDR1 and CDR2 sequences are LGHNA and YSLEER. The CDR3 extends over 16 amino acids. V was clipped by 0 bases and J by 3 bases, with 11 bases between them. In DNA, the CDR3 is TGCGCCAGCAGCCAAGATTATCGTCAGGCTAATGAAAAACTGTTTTTT. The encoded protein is CASSQDYRQANEKLFF.

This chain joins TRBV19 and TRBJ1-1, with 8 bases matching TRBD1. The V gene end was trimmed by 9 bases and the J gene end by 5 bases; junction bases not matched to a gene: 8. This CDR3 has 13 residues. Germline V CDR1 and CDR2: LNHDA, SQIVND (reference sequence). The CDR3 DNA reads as TGTGCCAGCCTGGACAGGGCGGGAACTGAAGCTTTCTTT. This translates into CASLDRAGTEAFF.

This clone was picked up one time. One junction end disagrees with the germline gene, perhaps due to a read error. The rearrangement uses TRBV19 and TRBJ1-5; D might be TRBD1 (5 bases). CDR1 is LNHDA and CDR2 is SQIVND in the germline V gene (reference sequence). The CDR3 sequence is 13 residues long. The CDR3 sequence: CASSPPGGAPVNF. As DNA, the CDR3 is TGTGCCAGTAGTCCCCCCGGGGGAGCCCCTGTGAATTTT.

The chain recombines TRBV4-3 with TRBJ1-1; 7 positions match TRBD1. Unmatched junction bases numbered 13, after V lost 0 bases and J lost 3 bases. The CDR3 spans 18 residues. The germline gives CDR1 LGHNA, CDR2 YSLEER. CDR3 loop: CASSQDWTGMVLDTEAFF. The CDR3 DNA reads TGCGCCAGCAGCCAAGACTGGACAGGTATGGTTTTGGACACTGAAGCTTTCTTT.

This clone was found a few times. The CDR3 region is CASSLFGGLAPDEQFF. CDR3 DNA sequence: TGTGCCAGCAGCCTCTTTGGGGGACTAGCGCCCGATGAGCAGTTCTTC. The chain couples TRBV7-2 to TRBJ2-1; 10 bases agree with TRBD2. There are 16 residues in the CDR3. Germline values: CDR1 SGHTA, CDR2 FQGNSA. J gave up 8 bases and V 5 bases, and 12 bases lay outside the gene matches.

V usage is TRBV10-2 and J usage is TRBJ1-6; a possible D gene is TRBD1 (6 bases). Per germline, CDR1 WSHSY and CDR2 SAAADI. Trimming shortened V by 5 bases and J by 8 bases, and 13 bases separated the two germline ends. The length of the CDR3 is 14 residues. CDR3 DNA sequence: TGCGCCAGCAGTCTAACGGGACAAGATTCACCCCTCCACTTT. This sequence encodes CASSLTGQDSPLHF.

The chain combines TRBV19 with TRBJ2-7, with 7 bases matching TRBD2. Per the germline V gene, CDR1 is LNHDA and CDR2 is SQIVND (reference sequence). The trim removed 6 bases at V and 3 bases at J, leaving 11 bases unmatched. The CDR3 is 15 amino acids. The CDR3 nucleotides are TGTGCCAGTAGGCCACCAGCGGGACTGAGCTACGAGCAGTACTTC. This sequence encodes CASRPPAGLSYEQYF.

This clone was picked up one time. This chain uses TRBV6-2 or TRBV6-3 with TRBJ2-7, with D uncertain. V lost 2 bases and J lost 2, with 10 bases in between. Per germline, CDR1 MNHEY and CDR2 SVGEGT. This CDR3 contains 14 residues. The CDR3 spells CASSYVAGPYEQYF. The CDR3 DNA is TGTGCCAGCAGTTACGTCGCCGGTCCCTACGAGCAGTACTTC.

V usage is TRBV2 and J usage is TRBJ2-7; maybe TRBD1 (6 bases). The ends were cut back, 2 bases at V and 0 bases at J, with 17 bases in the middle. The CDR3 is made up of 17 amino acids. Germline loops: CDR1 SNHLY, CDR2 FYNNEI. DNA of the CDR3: TGTGCCAGCAGTGAAATCGCCGACAGGACATCCTCCTACGAGCAGTACTTC. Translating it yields CASSEIADRTSSYEQYF. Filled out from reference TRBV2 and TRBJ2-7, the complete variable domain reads EPEVTQTPSHQVTQMGQEVILRCVPISNHLYFYWYRQILGQKVEFLVSFYNNEISEKSEIFDDQFSVERPDGSNFTLKIRSTKLEDSAMYFCASSEIADRTSSYEQYFGPGTRLTVT.

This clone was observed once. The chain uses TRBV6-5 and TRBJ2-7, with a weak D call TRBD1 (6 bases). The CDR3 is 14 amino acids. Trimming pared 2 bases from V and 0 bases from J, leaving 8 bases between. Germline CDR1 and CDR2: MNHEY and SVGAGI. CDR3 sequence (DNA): TGTGCCAGCAGTTACAACAGGGTCTCCTACGAGCAGTACTTC. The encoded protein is CASSYNRVSYEQYF.

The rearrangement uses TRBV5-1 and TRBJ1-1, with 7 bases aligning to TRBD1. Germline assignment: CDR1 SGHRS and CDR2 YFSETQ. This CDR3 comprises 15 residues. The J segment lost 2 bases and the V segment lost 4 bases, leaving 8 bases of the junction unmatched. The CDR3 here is CASSHDTGVNTEAFF. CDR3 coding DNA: TGCGCCAGCAGCCACGATACAGGGGTTAACACTGAAGCTTTCTTT.

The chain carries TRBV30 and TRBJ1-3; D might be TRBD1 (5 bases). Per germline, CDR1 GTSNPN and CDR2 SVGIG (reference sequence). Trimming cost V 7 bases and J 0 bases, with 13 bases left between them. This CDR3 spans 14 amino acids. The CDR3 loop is CALLRARSGNTIYF. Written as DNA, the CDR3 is TGTGCCTTGCTCAGGGCTCGCTCTGGAAACACCATATATTTT.

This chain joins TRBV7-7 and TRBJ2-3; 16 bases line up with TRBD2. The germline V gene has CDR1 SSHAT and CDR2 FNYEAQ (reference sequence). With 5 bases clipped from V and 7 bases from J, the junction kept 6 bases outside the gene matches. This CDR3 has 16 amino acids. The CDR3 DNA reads TGTGCCAGCAGCCCGGGACTAGCGGGAGGGCCTTATACGCAGTATTTT. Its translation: CASSPGLAGGPYTQYF.